These 22 T cell receptor beta chains share one sample of origin, sequenced in a study of T cell responses to AZD1222 COVID-19 vaccine. Sequencing was performed with immunoSEQ multiplex PCR; in TCRdb, only in-frame clones are kept and a portion is missing. The data contain about 99,000 clones, 70% to 90% of them seen just once; the ten biggest clones take up around 3%. The source was peripheral blood, collected on day 0 of AZD1222 vaccination. The receptors were sampled from an adult in good health.

This clone was found a few times. The chain carries TRBV11-2 and TRBJ1-2, with D uncertain. The CDR3 loop spans 14 amino acids. The germline gives CDR1 SGHAT, CDR2 FQNNGV. The V gene lost 4 bases and the J gene lost 4 bases, with 13 bases spanning the gap. CDR3 region: CASSSAREFYGYTF. The CDR3 DNA reads TGTGCCAGCAGCTCAGCCCGGGAGTTCTATGGCTACACCTTC.

The gene calls are TRBV11-2 and TRBJ2-7; 11 bases agree with TRBD2. With 5 bases clipped from V and 5 bases from J, the junction kept 8 bases outside the gene matches. Germline-derived CDR1 and CDR2 are SGHAT and FQNNGV. This CDR3 spans 15 amino acids. The CDR3 region has the DNA TGTGCCAGCAGCCCTTTAGCGGGAGGGCCAAACGAGCAGTACTTC. Protein sequence: CASSPLAGGPNEQYF. The variable domain in full, with the rest retrieved from reference TRBV11-2 and TRBJ2-7, is EAGVAQSPRYKIIEKRQSVAFWCNPISGHATLYWYQQILGQGPKLLIQFQNNGVVDDSQLPKDRFSAERLKGVDSTLKIQPAKLEDSAVYLCASSPLAGGPNEQYFGPGTRLTVT.

J is TRBJ2-7 and V is TRBV27, with D tentatively TRBD2 (6 bases). Trimming removed 4 bases from V and 10 bases from J, with 29 bases in between. Per the germline V gene, CDR1 is MNHEY and CDR2 is SMNVEV (reference sequence). This CDR3 comprises 17 residues. The CDR3 spells CASSSSLAGRLNLEQYF. CDR3 bases: TGTGCCAGCAGTTCTAGTCTGGCGGGACGGTTAAACCTAGAACAGTACTTC.

V gene TRBV27 combines with J gene TRBJ1-3; D not resolved. The CDR3 is 15 amino acids. The germline V gene has CDR1 MNHEY and CDR2 SMNVEV (reference sequence). V was cut by 1 base and J by 0 bases, with 7 bases left in between. DNA for the CDR3: TGTGCCAGCAGTTTATTCCGATCCTCTGGAAACACCATATATTTT. It yields the protein CASSLFRSSGNTIYF.

The genes are TRBV6-1 and TRBJ2-7; D unclear. This CDR3 spans 13 amino acids. Per the germline V gene, CDR1 is MNHNS and CDR2 is SASEGT. The V and J ends lost 1 base and 6 bases respectively, with 10 bases between them. CDR3 residues: CASSEGRATEQYF. CDR3 nucleotides: TGTGCCAGCAGTGAAGGGCGTGCTACCGAGCAGTACTTC.

This clone has a handful of counts. DNA of the CDR3: TGTGCCAGCAGCCGCCGACCGGGTAACACTGAAGCTTTCTTT. Protein sequence: CASSRRPGNTEAFF. The rearrangement uses TRBV3-1 (or the pseudogene TRBV3-2) and TRBJ1-1, with unresolved D. This CDR3 is 14 amino acids long. Between the trimmed V and J ends, which lost 4 bases and 2 bases, there was a span of 11 bases. CDR1 LGHDT and CDR2 YNNKEL come from the germline V gene (reference sequence).

This clone showed up just once. The V gene is TRBV18, the J gene TRBJ2-2; TRBD1 matches 7 bases. In germline, CDR1 is KGHSH, CDR2 LQKENI. The CDR3 is made up of 15 amino acids. The V gene end was trimmed by 2 bases and the J gene end by 4 bases; junction bases not matched to a gene: 4. The CDR3 region has the DNA TGTGCCAGCTCACCATTAACAGGGGCCACCGGGGAGCTGTTTTTT. Protein sequence: CASSPLTGATGELFF. Using reference TRBV18 and TRBJ2-2 for the parts outside the CDR3, the full variable domain is NAGVMQNPRHLVRRRGQEARLRCSPMKGHSHVYWYRQLPEEGLKFMVYLQKENIIDESGMPKERFSAEFPKEGPSILRIQQVVRGDSAAYFCASSPLTGATGELFFGEGSRLTVL.

CDR3 DNA sequence: TGTGCCAGCAGAAACCAAGAGACCCAGTACTTC. This gives the protein CASRNQETQYF. The rearrangement joins TRBV7-6 to TRBJ2-5; D remains ambiguous. This CDR3 spans 11 amino acids. CDR1 is SGHVS, CDR2 FNYEAQ, per germline. Trimming stripped 6 bases from V and 0 bases from J, with 2 bases between.

V usage is TRBV28 and J usage is TRBJ2-2; TRBD1 or TRBD2 may be the D gene (5 bases each). Looked up from germline, CDR1 is MDHEN and CDR2 is SYDVKM. CDR3 length equals 16 residues. Trimming pared 2 bases from V and 9 bases from J, leaving 19 bases between. The CDR3 nucleotides read TGTGCCAGCAGTTTACGTCGACTCGACTGGGACCGGGAGCTGTTTTTT. Translating it yields CASSLRRLDWDRELFF.

This chain connects TRBV14 to TRBJ1-4; D is ambiguous. Germline CDR1 is SGHDN and CDR2 is FVKESK. This CDR3 is 16 amino acids long. Trimming pared 0 bases from V and 1 base from J, leaving 9 bases between. CDR3 protein: CASSQDYSGTNEKLFF. CDR3 in DNA: TGTGCCAGCAGCCAAGATTATTCGGGAACTAATGAAAAACTGTTTTTT.

The chain couples TRBV5-1 to TRBJ2-2; 9 nucleotides line up with TRBD2. The CDR3 is made up of 14 amino acids. CDR1 is SGHRS, CDR2 YFSETQ, per germline. The ends lost 3 bases at V and 8 bases at J; junction bases unmatched: 5. The CDR3, as DNA: TGCGCCAGCAGCTCTAGCGGGATAGGTGGGGAGCTGTTTTTT. This encodes CASSSSGIGGELFF.

A few counts support this clone. The rearrangement links TRBV24-1 to TRBJ2-1; TRBD2 is a possible D gene (6 bases). The germline gives CDR1 KGHDR, CDR2 SFDVKD. V lost 4 bases to trimming and J lost 7 bases, with 7 bases between them. The CDR3 length is 12 residues. The CDR3 sequence: CATSESGNEQFF. The CDR3 region has the DNA TGTGCCACCAGTGAAAGCGGGAATGAGCAGTTCTTC.

CDR3 loop: CASSQEQGNTEAFF. The CDR3 nucleotides read TGCGCCAGCAGCCAAGAACAGGGGAACACTGAAGCTTTCTTT. The chain carries TRBV4-3 and TRBJ1-1, with D perhaps TRBD1 (6 bases). Trimming took 0 bases from V and 1 from J, leaving 6 bases between them. CDR1 and CDR2 (germline): LGHNA, YSLEER. The CDR3 extends over 14 amino acids.

The chain is built from TRBV19 and TRBJ2-1; D not certain. Germline V gene data show CDR1 as LNHDA and CDR2 as SQIVND (reference sequence). The CDR3 is made up of 12 amino acids. V lost 5 bases and J lost 8, with 10 bases in between. As DNA, the CDR3 is TGTGCCAGTAGTTCTCGGTGGTATGAGCAGTTCTTC. This translates into CASSSRWYEQFF.

The CDR3 bases are TGTGCCAGTAGTAGAGGGCTAGCGGCATCCTACGAGCAGTACTTC. Protein sequence: CASSRGLAASYEQYF. V is TRBV19 and J is TRBJ2-7; 7 nucleotides match TRBD2. The CDR3 is 15 amino acids. V lost 4 bases to trimming and J lost 1 base; unmatched junction nucleotides: 7. Germline lookup yields CDR1 LNHDA and CDR2 SQIVND (reference sequence).

The J gene is TRBJ2-3, the V gene TRBV6-4, with a tentative D call TRBD1 (6 bases). CDR1 and CDR2 (germline): MRHNA, SNTAGT. Trimming left V 2 bases short and J 1 base short, with 10 bases between. CDR3 length equals 15 residues. The CDR3 protein is CASSDQGLGTDTQYF. The CDR3 bases are TGTGCCAGCAGTGACCAGGGGCTGGGCACAGATACGCAGTATTTT.

This clone was seen a handful of times. V is TRBV19 and J is TRBJ2-7; 7 nucleotides line up with TRBD2. Germline V gives CDR1 LNHDA, CDR2 SQIVND (reference sequence). The CDR3 extends over 15 amino acids. V dropped 4 bases and J dropped 3; count of bases not matched to a gene: 9. The CDR3 sequence is CASSNTGAGIYEQYF. DNA of the CDR3: TGTGCCAGTAGTAATACCGGAGCGGGAATCTACGAGCAGTACTTC.

This clone has a single count. The V and J genes are TRBV12-2 and TRBJ2-7; the table's D gene call, TRBD2, was not cross checked with the DNA. TRBV12-2 is flagged as a pseudogene. This CDR3 is 16 amino acids long. CDR3 amino acids: CASRNTRTSGNNEQYF. The CDR3 DNA sequence: TGTGCAAGTCGCAACACCAGGACTAGCGGGAACAACGAGCAGTACTTC.

The V and J genes are TRBV5-1 and TRBJ1-1; TRBD1 matches at 8 bases. Trimming at V came to 0 bases and at J to 0 bases, leaving 1 base not matched to a gene. CDR3 length: 15 amino acids. Germline CDR1 and CDR2: SGHRS and YFSETQ. The DNA for the CDR3 is TGCGCCAGCAGCTTGGGGACAGGGCTGAACACTGAAGCTTTCTTT. This encodes CASSLGTGLNTEAFF.

The CDR3 protein is CASSYSQQVIPRKKHF. CDR3 nucleotide sequence: TGTGCCAGCAGTTACTCTCAACAGGTGATTCCTCGTAAGAAGCATTTT. J is TRBJ1-5 and V is TRBV6-5, with D perhaps matching TRBD1 (5 bases). Germline loops: CDR1 MNHEY, CDR2 SVGAGI. Trimming removed 0 bases at V and 14 bases at J, with 23 bases between. There are 16 residues in the CDR3.

J is TRBJ1-6 and V is TRBV28; D is uncertain. Germline V gene data show CDR1 as MDHEN and CDR2 as SYDVKM. CDR3 size: 14 residues. Trimming took 6 bases from V and 7 from J, leaving 13 bases between them. The CDR3 loop is CASSLGNWNSPLHF. CDR3 DNA sequence: TGTGCCAGCAGCCTAGGGAACTGGAATTCACCCCTCCACTTT.

The chain recombines TRBV7-3 with TRBJ2-3, with D perhaps matching TRBD2 (6 bases). The CDR3 covers 14 residues. V lost 5 bases and J lost 0, with 9 bases in between. Germline V gene data show CDR1 as SGHTA and CDR2 as FQGTGA. CDR3 DNA sequence: TGTGCCAGCAGCCGAGGGAGGAGCACAGATACGCAGTATTTT. Its translation is CASSRGRSTDTQYF.